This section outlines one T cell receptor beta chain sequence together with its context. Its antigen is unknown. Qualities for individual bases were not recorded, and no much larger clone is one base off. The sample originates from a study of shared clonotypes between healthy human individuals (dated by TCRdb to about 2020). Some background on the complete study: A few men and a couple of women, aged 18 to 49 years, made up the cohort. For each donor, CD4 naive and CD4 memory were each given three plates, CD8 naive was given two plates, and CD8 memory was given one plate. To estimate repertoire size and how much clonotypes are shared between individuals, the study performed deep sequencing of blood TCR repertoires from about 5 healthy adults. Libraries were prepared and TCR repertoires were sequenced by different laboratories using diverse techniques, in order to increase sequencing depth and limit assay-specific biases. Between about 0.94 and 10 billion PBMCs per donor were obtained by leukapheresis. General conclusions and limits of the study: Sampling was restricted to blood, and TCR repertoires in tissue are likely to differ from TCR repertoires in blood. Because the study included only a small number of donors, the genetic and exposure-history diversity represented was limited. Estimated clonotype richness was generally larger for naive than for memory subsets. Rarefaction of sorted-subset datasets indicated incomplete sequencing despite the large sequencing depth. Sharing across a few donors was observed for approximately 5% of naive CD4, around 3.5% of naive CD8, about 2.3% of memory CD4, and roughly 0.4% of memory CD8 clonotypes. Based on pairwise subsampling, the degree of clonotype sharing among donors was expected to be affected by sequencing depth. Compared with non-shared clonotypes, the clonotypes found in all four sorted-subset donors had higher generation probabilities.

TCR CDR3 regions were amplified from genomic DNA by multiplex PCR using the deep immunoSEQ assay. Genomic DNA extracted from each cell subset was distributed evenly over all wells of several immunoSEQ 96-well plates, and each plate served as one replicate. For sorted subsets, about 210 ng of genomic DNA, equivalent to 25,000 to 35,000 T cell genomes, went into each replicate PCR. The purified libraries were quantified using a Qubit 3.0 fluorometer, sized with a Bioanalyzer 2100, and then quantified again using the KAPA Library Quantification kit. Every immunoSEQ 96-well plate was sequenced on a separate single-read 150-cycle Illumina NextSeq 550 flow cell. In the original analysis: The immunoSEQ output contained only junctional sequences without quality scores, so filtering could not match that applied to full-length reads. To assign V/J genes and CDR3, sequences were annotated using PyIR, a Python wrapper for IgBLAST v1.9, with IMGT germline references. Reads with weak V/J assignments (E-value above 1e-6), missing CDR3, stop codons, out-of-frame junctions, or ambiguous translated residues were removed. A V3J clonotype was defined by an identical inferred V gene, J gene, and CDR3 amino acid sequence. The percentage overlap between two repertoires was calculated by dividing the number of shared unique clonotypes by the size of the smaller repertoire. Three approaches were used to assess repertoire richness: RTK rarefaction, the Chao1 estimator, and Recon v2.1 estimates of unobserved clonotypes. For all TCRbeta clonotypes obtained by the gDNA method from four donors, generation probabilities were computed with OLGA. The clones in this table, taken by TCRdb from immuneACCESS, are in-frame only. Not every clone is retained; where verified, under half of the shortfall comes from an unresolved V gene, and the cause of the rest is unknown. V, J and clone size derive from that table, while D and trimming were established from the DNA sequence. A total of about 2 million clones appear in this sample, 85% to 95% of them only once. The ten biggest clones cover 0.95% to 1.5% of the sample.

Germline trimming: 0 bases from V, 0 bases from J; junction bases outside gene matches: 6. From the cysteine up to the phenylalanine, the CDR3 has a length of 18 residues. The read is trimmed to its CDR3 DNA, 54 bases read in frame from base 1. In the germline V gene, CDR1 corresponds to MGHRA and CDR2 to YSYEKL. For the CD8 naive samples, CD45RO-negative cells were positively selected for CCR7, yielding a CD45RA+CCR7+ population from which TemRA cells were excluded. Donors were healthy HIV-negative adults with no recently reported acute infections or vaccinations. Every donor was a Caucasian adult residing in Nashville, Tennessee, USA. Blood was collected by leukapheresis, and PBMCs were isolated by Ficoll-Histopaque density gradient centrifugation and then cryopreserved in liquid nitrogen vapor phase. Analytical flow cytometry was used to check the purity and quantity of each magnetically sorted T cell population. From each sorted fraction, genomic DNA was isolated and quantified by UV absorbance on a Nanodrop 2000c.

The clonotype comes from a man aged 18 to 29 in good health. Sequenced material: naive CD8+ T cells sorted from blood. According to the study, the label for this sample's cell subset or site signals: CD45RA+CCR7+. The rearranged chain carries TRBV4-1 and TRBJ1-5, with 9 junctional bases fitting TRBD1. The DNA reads TGCGCCAGCAGCCAAGAAAGCGGACAGGGGTATAGCAATCAGCCCCAGCATTTT. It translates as CASSQESGQGYSNQPQHF.